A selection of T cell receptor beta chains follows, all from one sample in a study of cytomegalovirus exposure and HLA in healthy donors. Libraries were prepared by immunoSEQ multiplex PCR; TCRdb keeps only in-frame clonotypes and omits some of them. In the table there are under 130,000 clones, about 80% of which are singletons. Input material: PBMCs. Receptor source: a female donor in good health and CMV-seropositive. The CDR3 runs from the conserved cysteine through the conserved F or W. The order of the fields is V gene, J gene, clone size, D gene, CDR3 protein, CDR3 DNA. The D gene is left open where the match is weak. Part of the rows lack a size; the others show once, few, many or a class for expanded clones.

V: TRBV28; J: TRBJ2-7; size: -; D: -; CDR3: CATGLFSTRVDEQYF; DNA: TGTGCAACAGGACTATTCTCTACGCGGGTGGACGAGCAGTACTTC
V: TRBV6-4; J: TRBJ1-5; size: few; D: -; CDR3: CASSDSWEQGPQHF; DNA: TGTGCCAGCAGTGACTCCTGGGAGCAAGGGCCCCAGCATTTT
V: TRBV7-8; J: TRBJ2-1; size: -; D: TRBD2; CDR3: CASSLAFSGRSENEQFF; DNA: TGTGCCAGCAGCTTAGCCTTTAGCGGGAGGTCCGAGAATGAGCAGTTCTTC
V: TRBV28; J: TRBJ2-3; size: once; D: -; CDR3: CASRGLRGGATQYF; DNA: TGTGCCAGCAGGGGTTTACGCGGGGGCGCGACGCAGTATTTT
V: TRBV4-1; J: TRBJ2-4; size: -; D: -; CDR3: CASSQDVPEQYLAKNIQYF; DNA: TGCGCCAGCAGCCAAGATGTGCCTGAACAGTACCTAGCCAAAAACATTCAGTACTTC
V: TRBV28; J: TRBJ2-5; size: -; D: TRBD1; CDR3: CASSPGTGISAETQYF; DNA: TGTGCCAGCAGTCCAGGGACAGGGATAAGTGCAGAGACCCAGTACTTC
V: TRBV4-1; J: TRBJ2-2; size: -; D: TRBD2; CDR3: CASSSTGLAAGELFF; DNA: TGCGCCAGCAGCTCGACGGGACTAGCGGCCGGGGAGCTGTTTTTT
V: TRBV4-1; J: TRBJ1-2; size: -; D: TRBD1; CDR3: CASSQAPGTGYGYTF; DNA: TGCGCCAGCAGCCAAGCCCCCGGGACAGGATATGGCTACACCTTC
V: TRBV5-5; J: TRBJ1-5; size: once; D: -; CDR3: CASALGGGAGQPQHF; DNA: TGTGCCAGCGCCTTGGGGGGGGGCGCGGGTCAGCCCCAGCATTTT
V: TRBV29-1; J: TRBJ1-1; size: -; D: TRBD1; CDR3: CSVEDRTGGVVWTEAFF; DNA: TGCAGCGTTGAAGATCGGACAGGGGGCGTAGTATGGACTGAAGCTTTCTTT
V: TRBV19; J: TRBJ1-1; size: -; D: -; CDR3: CASSMEDGLRGTEAFF; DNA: TGTGCCAGTAGTATGGAAGACGGACTGCGTGGTACTGAAGCTTTCTTT
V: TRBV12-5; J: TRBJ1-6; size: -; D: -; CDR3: CASGDSGPLHF; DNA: TGTGCTAGTGGCGACAGTGGGCCCCTCCACTTT
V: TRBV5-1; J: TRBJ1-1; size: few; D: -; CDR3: CASSLMGGSGTEAFF; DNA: TGCGCCAGCAGCTTGATGGGGGGATCCGGCACTGAAGCTTTCTTT
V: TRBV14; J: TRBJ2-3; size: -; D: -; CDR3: CASSQFGDTQYF; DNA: TGTGCCAGCAGCCAATTCGGAGATACGCAGTATTTT
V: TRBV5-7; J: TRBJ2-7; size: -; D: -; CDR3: CASSLGRTTYEQYF; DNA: TGTGCCAGCAGCTTGGGCAGGACAACGTACGAGCAGTACTTC
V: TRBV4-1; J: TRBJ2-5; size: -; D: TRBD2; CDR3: CASSQELAGGPDQETQYF; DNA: TGCGCCAGCAGCCAAGAATTAGCGGGGGGGCCCGACCAAGAGACCCAGTACTTC
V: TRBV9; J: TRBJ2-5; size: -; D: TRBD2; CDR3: CASSEGLAGGPQETQYF; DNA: TGTGCCAGCAGCGAGGGACTAGCGGGGGGGCCCCAAGAGACCCAGTACTTC
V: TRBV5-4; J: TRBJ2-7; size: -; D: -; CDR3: CASSLGLWEDPYEQYF; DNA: TGTGCCAGCAGCTTGGGGTTATGGGAGGATCCCTACGAGCAGTACTTC
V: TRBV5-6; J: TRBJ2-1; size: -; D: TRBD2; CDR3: CASRLRSSGVYNEQFF; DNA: TGTGCCAGCAGACTCAGATCTAGCGGAGTTTACAATGAGCAGTTCTTC
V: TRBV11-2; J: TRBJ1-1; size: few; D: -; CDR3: CASSPHLGGQRNTEAFF; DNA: TGTGCCAGCAGCCCACACCTCGGCGGACAACGGAACACTGAAGCTTTCTTT
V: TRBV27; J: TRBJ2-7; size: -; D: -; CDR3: CASSRTASYEQYF; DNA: TGTGCCAGCAGCCGGACAGCCTCCTACGAGCAGTACTTC
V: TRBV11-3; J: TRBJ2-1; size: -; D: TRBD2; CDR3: CASSPHPTSGTEQFF; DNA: TGTGCCAGCAGCCCCCACCCCACTAGCGGGACGGAGCAGTTCTTC
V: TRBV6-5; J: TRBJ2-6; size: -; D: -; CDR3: CASSSFSAGANVLTF; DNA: TGTGCCAGCAGTTCTTTTTCCGCTGGGGCCAACGTCCTGACTTTC
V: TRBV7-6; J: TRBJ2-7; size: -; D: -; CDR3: CASSLAGGGEPYEQYF; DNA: TGTGCCAGCAGCTTAGCCGGAGGGGGCGAGCCCTACGAGCAGTACTTC
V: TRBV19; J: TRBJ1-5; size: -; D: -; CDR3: CASSTSGTLRNQPQHF; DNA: TGTGCCAGTAGTACCTCCGGGACATTGAGGAATCAGCCCCAGCATTTT
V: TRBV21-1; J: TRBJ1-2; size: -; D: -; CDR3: CASSNWAGVNYGYTF; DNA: TGTGCCAGCAGCAACTGGGCAGGTGTTAACTATGGCTACACCTTC
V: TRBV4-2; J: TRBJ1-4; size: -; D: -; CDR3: CASSHPGAGATNEKLFF; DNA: TGTGCCAGCAGCCACCCAGGGGCGGGGGCAACTAATGAAAAACTGTTTTTT
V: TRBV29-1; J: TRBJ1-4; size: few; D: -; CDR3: CSVGGGNNEKLFF; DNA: TGCAGCGTCGGTGGGGGGAATAATGAAAAACTGTTTTTT
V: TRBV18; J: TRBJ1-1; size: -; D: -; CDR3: CASSPSTYNTEAFF; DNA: TGTGCCAGCTCACCATCCACCTACAACACTGAAGCTTTCTTT
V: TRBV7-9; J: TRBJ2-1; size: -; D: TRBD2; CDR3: CASSLALAGGRGEQFF; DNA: TGTGCCAGCAGCTTAGCCTTAGCGGGGGGGCGAGGTGAGCAGTTCTTC
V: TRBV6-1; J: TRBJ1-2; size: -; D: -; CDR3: CASSEPPAYGYTF; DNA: TGTGCCAGCAGTGAGCCACCTGCGTATGGCTACACCTTC
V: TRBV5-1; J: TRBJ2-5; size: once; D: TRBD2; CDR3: CASSLGLAGGYQETQYF; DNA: TGCGCCAGCAGCTTAGGTCTAGCGGGGGGGTACCAAGAGACCCAGTACTTC
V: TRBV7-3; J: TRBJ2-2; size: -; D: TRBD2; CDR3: CASRSRASGGDTGELFF; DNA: TGTGCCAGCAGATCCCGAGCTAGCGGGGGGGACACCGGGGAGCTGTTTTTT
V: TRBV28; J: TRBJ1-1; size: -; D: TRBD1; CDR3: CATSKTGGKHTEAFF; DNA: TGTGCCACCTCAAAGACAGGGGGAAAACACACTGAAGCTTTCTTT
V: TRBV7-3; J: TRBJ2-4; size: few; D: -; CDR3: CASSLRGTAENIQYF; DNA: TGTGCCAGCAGCTTACGGGGGACAGCTGAAAACATTCAGTACTTC
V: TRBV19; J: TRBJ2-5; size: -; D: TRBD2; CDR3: CASSGLAGGPETQYF; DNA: TGTGCCAGTAGTGGGTTAGCGGGGGGGCCGGAGACCCAGTACTTC
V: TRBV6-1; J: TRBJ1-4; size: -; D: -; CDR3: CASSEWTVANEKLFF; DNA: TGTGCCAGCAGTGAATGGACAGTCGCTAATGAAAAACTGTTTTTT
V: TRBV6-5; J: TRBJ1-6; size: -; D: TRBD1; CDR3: CASRGSGTVNSPLHF; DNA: TGTGCCAGCAGAGGTTCCGGGACAGTTAATTCACCCCTCCACTTT
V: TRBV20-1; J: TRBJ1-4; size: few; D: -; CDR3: CSARDPRGLFF; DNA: TGCAGTGCTAGAGATCCCCGAGGACTGTTTTTT
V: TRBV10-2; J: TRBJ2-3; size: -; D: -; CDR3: CASSWGPPSTDTQYF; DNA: TGCGCCAGCTCGTGGGGGCCCCCTAGCACAGATACGCAGTATTTT
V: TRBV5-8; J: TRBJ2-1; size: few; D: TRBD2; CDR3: CASSLAQGTSGYNEQFF; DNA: TGTGCCAGCAGCTTGGCTCAAGGGACTAGCGGGTACAATGAGCAGTTCTTC
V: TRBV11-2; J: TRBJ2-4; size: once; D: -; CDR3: CASSSLLGSGNIQYF; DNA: TGTGCCAGCAGCTCCCTACTAGGGTCGGGGAACATTCAGTACTTC
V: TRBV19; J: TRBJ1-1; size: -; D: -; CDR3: CASSVDSGNTEAFF; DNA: TGTGCCAGTAGTGTAGACTCGGGGAACACTGAAGCTTTCTTT
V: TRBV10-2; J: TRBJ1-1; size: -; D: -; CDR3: CASQQGFGSEAFF; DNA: TGCGCCAGCCAACAGGGTTTTGGAAGTGAAGCTTTCTTT
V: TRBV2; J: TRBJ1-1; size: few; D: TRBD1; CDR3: CASRDRVMNTEAFF; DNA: TGTGCCAGCCGAGACAGGGTTATGAACACTGAAGCTTTCTTT
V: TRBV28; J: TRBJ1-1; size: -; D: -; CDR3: CASSPGDASNTEAFF; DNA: TGTGCCAGCAGTCCAGGGGATGCTTCGAACACTGAAGCTTTCTTT
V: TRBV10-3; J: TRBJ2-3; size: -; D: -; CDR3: CAISAASPDTQYF; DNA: TGTGCCATCAGTGCGGCTAGTCCAGATACGCAGTATTTT
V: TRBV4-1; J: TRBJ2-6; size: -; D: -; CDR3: CASSQNEQGPSGANVLTF; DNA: TGCGCCAGCAGCCAAAACGAACAGGGTCCCTCTGGGGCCAACGTCCTGACTTTC
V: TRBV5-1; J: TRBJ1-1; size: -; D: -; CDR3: CASSLTGQVTEAFF; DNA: TGCGCCAGCAGCTTGACAGGGCAGGTCACTGAAGCTTTCTTT
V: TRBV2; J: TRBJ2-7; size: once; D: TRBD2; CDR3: CASRPPGGSSYEQYF; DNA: TGTGCCAGCAGACCCCCCGGCGGGAGTTCCTACGAGCAGTACTTC
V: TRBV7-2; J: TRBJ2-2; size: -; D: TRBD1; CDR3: CASSRGQGAPRTGELFF; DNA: TGTGCCAGCAGCAGGGGACAGGGGGCACCGCGCACCGGGGAGCTGTTTTTT
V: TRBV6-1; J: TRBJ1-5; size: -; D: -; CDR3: CASTFVGGNQPQHF; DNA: TGTGCCAGCACCTTCGTGGGGGGTAATCAGCCCCAGCATTTT
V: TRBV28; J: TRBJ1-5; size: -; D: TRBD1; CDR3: CASSSTGGWSNQPQHF; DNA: TGTGCCAGCAGTTCTACAGGGGGCTGGAGCAATCAGCCCCAGCATTTT
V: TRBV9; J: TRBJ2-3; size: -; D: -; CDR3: CASSPRSHDTQYF; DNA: TGTGCCAGCAGCCCTAGATCACACGATACGCAGTATTTT
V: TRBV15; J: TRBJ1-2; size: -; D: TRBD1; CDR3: CATTRDRGQNYGYTF; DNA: TGTGCCACCACCCGGGACAGGGGGCAAAACTATGGCTACACCTTC